The rows below give T cell receptor beta chains drawn from one sample of a study of T cell responses to AZD1222 COVID-19 vaccine. Method: immunoSEQ multiplex PCR; TCRdb's copy keeps in-frame clones and lacks some. Of over 110,000 clones in the sample, almost 90% are singletons; the top ten hold 1.6%. This specimen was peripheral blood, taken 28 days after the second AZD1222 dose. The receptor set was obtained from an adult who received the AZD1222 COVID-19 vaccine. Both conserved end residues are part of each CDR3. D genes are given only for firm matches. Clone size is not always given. Where it is, it says once, few, many or a class for expanded clones.

clone size	D gene	CDR3 length	V gene	J gene	CDR3 protein	CDR3 DNA
-	-	13	TRBV2	TRBJ2-1	CASSPGGLDEQFF	TGTGCCAGCTCCCCCGGTGGGTTAGATGAGCAGTTCTTC
-	-	14	TRBV5-1	TRBJ1-3	CASSSGGSGNTIYF	TGCGCCAGCAGCTCTGGAGGGTCTGGAAACACCATATATTTT
-	-	14	TRBV12-5	TRBJ1-6	CASGSRVNDSPLHF	TGTGCTAGTGGTTCGAGGGTAAACGATTCACCCCTCCACTTT
once	-	14	TRBV28	TRBJ1-6	CASSTGPYNSPLHF	TGTGCCAGCAGTACAGGGCCCTATAATTCACCCCTCCACTTT
-	-	12	TRBV2	TRBJ2-7	CASSDYLYEQYF	TGTGCCAGCAGTGATTACCTCTACGAGCAGTACTTC
-	-	13	TRBV27	TRBJ2-1	CASALTSYNEQFF	TGTGCCAGCGCTCTAACAAGTTACAATGAGCAGTTCTTC
-	-	15	TRBV19	TRBJ2-1	CASSITGDSYNEQFF	TGTGCCAGTAGTATAACGGGAGACTCCTACAATGAGCAGTTCTTC
once	TRBD1	18	TRBV30	TRBJ1-1	CAWEPTLGTEFMNTEAFF	TGTGCCTGGGAGCCTACCCTCGGGACAGAGTTTATGAACACTGAAGCTTTCTTT
-	TRBD1	14	TRBV30	TRBJ2-2	CAWRGQGTTGELFF	TGTGCCTGGAGGGGACAGGGGACCACCGGGGAGCTGTTTTTT
-	-	15	TRBV5-5	TRBJ1-5	CASSLLTGGNQPQHF	TGTGCCAGCAGCTTGTTGACAGGAGGCAATCAGCCCCAGCATTTT
-	-	14	TRBV11-2	TRBJ1-5	CASSLGNSNQPQHF	TGTGCCAGCAGCTTAGGCAATAGCAATCAGCCCCAGCATTTT
-	-	14	TRBV10-3	TRBJ1-2	CATWGGGANYGYTF	TGTGCCACTTGGGGGGGTGGAGCTAACTATGGCTACACCTTC
-	TRBD1	14	TRBV28	TRBJ1-5	CASSLEQGNQPQHF	TGTGCCAGCAGTTTAGAACAGGGGAATCAGCCCCAGCATTTT
medium-sized	-	15	TRBV11-2	TRBJ1-1	CASSPRPRLDTEAFF	TGTGCCAGCAGCCCACGTCCCCGCTTGGACACTGAAGCTTTCTTT
-	-	18	TRBV7-6	TRBJ2-2	CASSTRGGVAMNTGELFF	TGTGCCAGCAGCACCCGAGGGGGGGTAGCGATGAACACCGGGGAGCTGTTTTTT
once	-	14	TRBV3-1/TRBV3-2	TRBJ1-5	CASSHRGVNQPQHF	TGTGCCAGCAGCCACAGGGGCGTCAATCAGCCCCAGCATTTT
-	TRBD1	13	TRBV10-3	TRBJ2-1	CAISRTGGREQFF	TGTGCCATCAGCAGGACAGGGGGACGCGAGCAGTTCTTC